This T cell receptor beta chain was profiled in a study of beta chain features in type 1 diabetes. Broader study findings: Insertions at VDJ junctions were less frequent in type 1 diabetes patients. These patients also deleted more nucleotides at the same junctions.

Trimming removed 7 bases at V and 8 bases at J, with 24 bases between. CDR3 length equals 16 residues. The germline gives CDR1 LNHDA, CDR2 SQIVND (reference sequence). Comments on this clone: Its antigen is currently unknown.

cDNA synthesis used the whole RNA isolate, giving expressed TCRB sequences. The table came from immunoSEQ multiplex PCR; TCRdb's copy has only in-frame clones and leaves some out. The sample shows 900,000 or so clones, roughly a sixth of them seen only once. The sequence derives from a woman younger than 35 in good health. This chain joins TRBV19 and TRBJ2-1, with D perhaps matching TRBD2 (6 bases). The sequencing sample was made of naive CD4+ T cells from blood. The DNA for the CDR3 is TGTGCCAGTAAGGAGGGTAGCGGAGGGTACATGGATGAGCAGTTCTTC. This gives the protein CASKEGSGGYMDEQFF.